The source of this TCR beta chain is a study of shared clonotypes between healthy human individuals. Looking at the study overall: Per-donor plates numbered three CD4 naive, three CD4 memory, two CD8 naive and one CD8 memory.

Produced via immunoSEQ multiplex PCR; TCRdb's table is partial and in-frame only. The sample carries roughly 2.4 million clones, more than 90% recorded once. On this clone: This specimen includes other DNA sequences encoding the same CDR3.

The material sequenced was naive CD4+ T cells sorted from blood. Noted subset: CD45RA+ positively selected. The receptor was derived from a man aged 18-30 years in good health.

Here the CDR3 reads CASSLEGTAMNTEAFF. CDR3 nucleotide sequence: TGCGCCAGCAGCTTGGAGGGGACAGCGATGAACACTGAAGCTTTCTTT. The chain joins TRBV5-1 to TRBJ1-1, with TRBD1 matching over 7 bases. This CDR3 has 16 residues. In germline, CDR1 is SGHRS, CDR2 YFSETQ. V shed 0 bases and J 0 bases; nucleotides not matched to a gene: 5. Using reference TRBV5-1 and TRBJ1-1 for the parts outside the CDR3, the full variable domain is KAGVTQTPRYLIKTRGQQVTLSCSPISGHRSVSWYQQTPGQGLQFLFEYFSETQRNKGNFPGRFSGRQFSNSRSEMNVSTLELGDSALYLCASSLEGTAMNTEAFFGQGTRLTVV.